This record covers a single TCR beta chain. The data are from a study of blood T cell repertoires in COVID-19. At the level of the study: From T cells, B-cell-depleted T cells, or PBMCs came the material, which was cDNA or gDNA.

The CDR3 has 17 amino acids. Germline V lookup: CDR1 LGHNA, CDR2 YSLEER. The V gene end was trimmed by 4 bases and the J gene end by 0 bases; junction bases not matched to a gene: 6. Original processing notes: Scientists estimated how many nucleated cells there were by amplifying reference gene primers. TCRdb keeps only in-frame clones here, not all; method: immunoSEQ multiplex PCR. The V and J calls and clone size come from that table; D and trimming were worked out from the DNA. Counted here are 45,000 to 50,000 clones, 65% to 85% occurring once; the ten biggest clones make up around 19%. The chain uses TRBV4-3 and TRBJ2-1; the match to TRBD2 covers 10 bases. The sequencing input was peripheral blood. This sequence originates from a human donor with active or convalescent COVID-19. The donor label of this sample is uncertain. The CDR3 DNA reads TGCGCCAGCAGCCCGGTAGCGGGAGGAGGCTCCTACAATGAGCAGTTCTTC. Encoded protein: CASSPVAGGGSYNEQFF.